Shown below are 16 T cell receptor beta chains from a single sample sequenced in a study of shared clonotypes between healthy human individuals. The data were produced by immunoSEQ multiplex PCR, yet TCRdb's version contains in-frame clones alone and is incomplete. The table has 2 million to 2.5 million clones, 85% to 95% seen once. Sequenced sample: naive CD4+ T cells from PBMCs. Indicated subset: CD45RA+ positively selected. The receptors shown here come from a man in his late teens or twenties in good health. Some clones in this sample may be carry-over from other donors' samples.

The chain has TRBV2 and TRBJ2-2; TRBD1 matches 9 bases. Trimming removed 6 bases from V and 1 base from J; junction bases left unmatched: 3. The CDR3 loop spans 15 amino acids. The germline gives CDR1 SNHLY, CDR2 FYNNEI. CDR3 in amino acids: CASRRDRENTGELFF. The CDR3 bases are TGTGCCAGCAGAAGGGACAGGGAGAACACCGGGGAGCTGTTTTTT.

This clone was seen just once. The CDR3 region is CASSLVGLSSSGNTIYF. CDR3 DNA sequence: TGTGCCAGCAGCTTAGTGGGACTGTCAAGCTCTGGAAACACCATATATTTT. The chain carries TRBV7-8 and TRBJ1-3, with D perhaps matching TRBD1 (5 bases). V was cut by 1 base and J by 0 bases, with 13 bases left in between. Germline V gene sequence: CDR1 SGHVS, CDR2 FQNEAQ. The CDR3 sequence is 17 residues long.

In this sample, this clone turned up once. The chain employs TRBV10-3 and TRBJ2-3; 10 bases are shared with TRBD2. In germline, CDR1 is ENHRY, CDR2 SYGVKD. Trimming took 3 bases from V and 0 from J; bases not matched to a gene: 6. This CDR3 has 17 amino acids. In DNA, the CDR3 is TGTGCCATCAGTGACTGGGAGACTAGCGGGAGCACAGATACGCAGTATTTT. This translates into CAISDWETSGSTDTQYF.

The rearrangement links TRBV2 to TRBJ2-7, with 8 bases that match TRBD1. The CDR3 consists of 17 residues. In germline, CDR1 is SNHLY, CDR2 FYNNEI. V was clipped by 6 bases and J by 2 bases; unmatched bases: 15. The CDR3 reads CASSNRQGRIPTYEQYF. The CDR3 DNA sequence: TGTGCCAGCAGCAACCGACAGGGGCGAATACCTACCTACGAGCAGTACTTC.

The rearrangement uses TRBV28 and TRBJ1-3; D uncertain. With 3 bases removed from V and 1 base from J, the gap between germline ends came to 10 bases. The CDR3 loop spans 15 amino acids. The V gene's germline CDR1 is MDHEN and CDR2 SYDVKM. CDR3 loop: CASSLGIDSGNTIYF. The CDR3 DNA is TGTGCCAGCAGTTTGGGTATAGATTCTGGAAACACCATATATTTT.

The chain links TRBV2 to TRBJ2-3, with unresolved D. CDR3 length equals 15 residues. The germline CDR1 and CDR2 sequences are SNHLY and FYNNEI. The germline V and J ends were trimmed by 7 bases and 6 bases, with 20 bases remaining between them. The DNA for the CDR3 is TGTGCCAGCACCAAGAACCCGCCGGCTCTGGATACGCAGTATTTT. The encoded protein is CASTKNPPALDTQYF.

The chain uses TRBV14 and TRBJ2-3; 9 nucleotides line up with TRBD2. The CDR3 totals 16 residues. Per germline, CDR1 SGHDN and CDR2 FVKESK. V was clipped by 1 base and J by 0 bases; unmatched bases: 2. The CDR3 region has the DNA TGTGCCAGCAGCCAAGGACTAGCGGCTAGCACAGATACGCAGTATTTT. Amino acids: CASSQGLAASTDTQYF.

The V gene is TRBV28, the J gene TRBJ1-2, with 7 positions matching TRBD1. With 4 bases clipped from V and 8 bases from J, the junction kept 7 bases outside the gene matches. This CDR3 contains 13 residues. Germline CDR1 MDHEN, CDR2 SYDVKM. The CDR3 bases are TGTGCCAGCAGTTCAGGGGGGGAGGAAGGCTACACCTTC. This codes for CASSSGGEEGYTF.

CDR3 nucleotide sequence: TGTGCCAGTAGTATCGGGCGGATCACCGGGGAGCTGTTTTTT. Translated: CASSIGRITGELFF. The J gene is TRBJ2-2, the V gene TRBV19; D remains ambiguous. The V gene lost 3 bases and the J gene lost 4 bases, with 9 bases spanning the gap. CDR1 and CDR2 (germline): LNHDA, SQIVND (reference sequence). The CDR3 spans 14 residues.

The gene calls are TRBV9 and TRBJ2-1, with D possibly matching TRBD2 (6 bases). CDR1 is SGDLS, CDR2 YYNGEE, per germline. The CDR3 covers 17 residues. Trimming shortened V by 0 bases and J by 5 bases, and 18 bases separated the two germline ends. CDR3 sequence reads: CASSVADGSGLNNEQFF. For the CDR3, the DNA is TGTGCCAGCAGCGTAGCTGATGGTAGCGGATTAAACAATGAGCAGTTCTTC. Full variable domain (missing parts from reference TRBV9 and TRBJ2-1): DSGVTQTPKHLITATGQRVTLRCSPRSGDLSVYWYQQSLDQGLQFLIQYYNGEERAKGNILERFSAQQFPDLHSELNLSSLELGDSALYFCASSVADGSGLNNEQFFGPGTRLTVL.

V is TRBV7-9 and J is TRBJ2-3; 8 nucleotides match TRBD2. J was trimmed by 3 bases and V by 9 bases; bases with no gene match: 8. The CDR3 totals 14 residues. Per germline, CDR1 SEHNR and CDR2 FQNEAQ (reference sequence). The DNA of the CDR3 is TGTGCCAGTTCGACGGGAGGGAGAACAGATACGCAGTATTTT. Protein: CASSTGGRTDTQYF.

This clone appeared a single time. This chain links TRBV5-6 with TRBJ2-7; TRBD2 agrees at 10 bases. With V trimmed by 2 bases and J by 2 bases, 10 bases remained unmatched. Germline V lookup: CDR1 SGHDT, CDR2 YYEEEE. The CDR3 covers 17 residues. The CDR3 region is CASSLRTGTSATYEQYF. CDR3 DNA: TGTGCCAGCAGCTTAAGAACCGGGACTAGCGCAACCTACGAGCAGTACTTC. The full variable domain, its missing parts supplied by reference TRBV5-6 and TRBJ2-7, is DAGVTQSPTHLIKTRGQQVTLRCSPKSGHDTVSWYQQALGQGPQFIFQYYEEEERQRGNFPDRFSGHQFPNYSSELNVNALLLGDSALYLCASSLRTGTSATYEQYFGPGTRLTVT.

This chain joins TRBV19 and TRBJ2-1; tentatively, D is TRBD2 (5 bases). Germline V gene data show CDR1 as LNHDA and CDR2 as SQIVND (reference sequence). Trimming pared 4 bases from V and 7 bases from J, leaving 14 bases between. This CDR3 is 14 amino acids long. The CDR3 reads CASSTHRTVNEQFF. The CDR3 nucleotides are TGTGCCAGTAGTACTCACCGGACTGTAAATGAGCAGTTCTTC.

The chain couples TRBV19 to TRBJ2-3; the D call may be TRBD1 or TRBD2 (5 bases each). CDR1 is LNHDA and CDR2 is SQIVND in the germline V gene (reference sequence). V lost 7 bases and J lost 4, with 27 bases in between. The CDR3 is made up of 18 amino acids. CDR3 nucleotide sequence: TGTGCCAGTACCATCGGTATTGGGACCGGGGCCATCGCAGATACGCAGTATTTT. Its protein is CASTIGIGTGAIADTQYF.

This clone was seen a handful of times. The chain carries TRBV10-2 and TRBJ2-7; 7 nucleotides align to TRBD1. Germline V CDR1 and CDR2: WSHSY, SAAADI. The junction had 7 bases not matched to a gene; V was cut back by 4 bases and J by 7 bases. The CDR3 is 13 residues long. CDR3 sequence (DNA): TGCGCCAGCAGTGGTGGGACAGAGCGGGAGCAGTACTTC. Encoded protein: CASSGGTEREQYF.

This clone came up once. CDR3 sequence: CASSAAAPGSGNTIYF. The CDR3 DNA sequence: TGTGCCAGCAGCGCAGCTGCCCCAGGCTCTGGAAACACCATATATTTT. The chain has TRBV9 and TRBJ1-3; no reliable D call. The germline CDR1 and CDR2 sequences are SGDLS and YYNGEE. The V end lost 3 bases, the J end lost 0 bases, and 13 bases lay between the germline ends. The CDR3 contains 16 residues.